This paragraph covers one T cell receptor (beta chain) sequence. These data come from a study of T cell responses to AZD1222 COVID-19 vaccine. Generated by immunoSEQ multiplex PCR, the TCRdb table keeps only in-frame clones and is missing some. This table holds more than 140,000 clones, approximately 88% found once. V lost 1 base to trimming and J lost 1 base, with 13 bases between them. The CDR3 covers 16 residues. CDR1 is LGHNA, CDR2 YSLEER, per germline. The sequence derives from an adult in good health. Source: peripheral blood, taken on day 0 of AZD1222 vaccination. V is TRBV4-3 and J is TRBJ1-2; D call uncertain. The CDR3 loop reads CASSQGRTSINYGYTF. For the CDR3, the DNA is TGCGCCAGCAGCCAAGGTAGAACAAGTATTAACTATGGCTACACCTTC.